A single sample gave rise to the 2 T cell receptor beta chains below, sequenced in a study of OX40 agonist ivuxolimab in advanced cancers. The repertoire was sequenced with immunoSEQ multiplex PCR; TCRdb's copy has only in-frame clones and lacks some. The table has tens of thousands of clones, 85% seen once. The specimen comprised CD4+ or CD8+ T cells sorted from blood, sampled in a trial of the OX40 agonist ivuxolimab. The receptor source for this set is an adult with an advanced solid tumor such as melanoma, head and neck, liver or kidney cancer.

The chain carries TRBV5-1 and TRBJ2-1; D is perhaps TRBD2 (6 bases). The CDR3 length is 15 residues. Germline values: CDR1 SGHRS, CDR2 YFSETQ. Trimming shortened V by 3 bases and J by 6 bases, and 16 bases separated the two germline ends. The CDR3 reads CASSSGTPQSNEQFF. The CDR3 DNA reads as TGCGCCAGCAGCTCCGGGACTCCCCAGAGCAATGAGCAGTTCTTC.

This clone was counted between two and nine times. The V call is TRBV25-1, the J call TRBJ1-2, with D unresolved. The CDR3 contains 13 residues. CDR1 MGHDK and CDR2 SYGVNS come from the germline V gene. V was clipped by 3 bases and J by 7 bases, with 12 bases between them. CDR3 DNA: TGTGCCAGCAGTGATTTGGGGAAAGGTGGCTACACCTTC. Translation: CASSDLGKGGYTF.